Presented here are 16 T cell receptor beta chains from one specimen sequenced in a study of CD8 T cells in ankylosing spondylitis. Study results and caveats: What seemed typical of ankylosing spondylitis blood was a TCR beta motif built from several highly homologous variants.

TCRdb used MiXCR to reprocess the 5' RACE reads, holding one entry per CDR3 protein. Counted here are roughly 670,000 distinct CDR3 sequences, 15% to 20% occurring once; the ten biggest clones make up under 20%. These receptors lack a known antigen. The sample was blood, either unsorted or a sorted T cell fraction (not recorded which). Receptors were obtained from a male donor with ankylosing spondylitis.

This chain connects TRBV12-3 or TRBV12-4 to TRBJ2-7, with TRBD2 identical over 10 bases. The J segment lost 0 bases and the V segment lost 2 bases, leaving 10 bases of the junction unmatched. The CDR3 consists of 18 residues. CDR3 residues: CASSLWASGRGRSYEQYF. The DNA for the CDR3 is TGTGCCAGCAGTTTATGGGCTAGCGGGAGAGGCCGCTCCTACGAGCAGTACTTC.

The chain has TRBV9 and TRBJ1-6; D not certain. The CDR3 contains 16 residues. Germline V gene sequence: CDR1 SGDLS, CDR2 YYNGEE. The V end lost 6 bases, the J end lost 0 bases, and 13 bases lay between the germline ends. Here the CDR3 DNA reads TGTGCCAGCACCCTCGGGAGCTCCTCCTATAATTCACCCCTCCACTTT. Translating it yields CASTLGSSSYNSPLHF.

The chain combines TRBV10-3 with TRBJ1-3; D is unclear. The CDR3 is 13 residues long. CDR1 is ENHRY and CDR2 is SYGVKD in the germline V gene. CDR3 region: CADEDVSGNTIYF. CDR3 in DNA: TGTGCAGATGAGGATGTCTCTGGAAACACCATATATTTT.

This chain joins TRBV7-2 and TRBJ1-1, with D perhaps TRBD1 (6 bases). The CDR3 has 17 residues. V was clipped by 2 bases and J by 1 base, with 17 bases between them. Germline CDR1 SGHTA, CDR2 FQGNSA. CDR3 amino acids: CASSLTGQSNQNTEAFF. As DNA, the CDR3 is TGTGCCAGCAGCTTAACCGGACAGTCGAACCAGAACACTGAAGCTTTCTTT.

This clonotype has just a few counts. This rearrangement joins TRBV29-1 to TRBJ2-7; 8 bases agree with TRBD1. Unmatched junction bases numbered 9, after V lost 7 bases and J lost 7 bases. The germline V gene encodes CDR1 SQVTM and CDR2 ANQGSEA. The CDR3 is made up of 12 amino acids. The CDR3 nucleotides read TGCAGCGGGACAGGGTTGGAACAGGAGCAGTACTTC. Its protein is CSGTGLEQEQYF.

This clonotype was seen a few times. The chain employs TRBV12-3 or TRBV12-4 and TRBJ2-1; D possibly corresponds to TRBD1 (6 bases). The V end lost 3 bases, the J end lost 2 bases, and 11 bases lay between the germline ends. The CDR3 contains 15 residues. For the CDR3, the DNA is TGTGCCAGCAGTTTTGCCAGGGGACCCTACAATGAGCAGTTCTTC. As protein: CASSFARGPYNEQFF.

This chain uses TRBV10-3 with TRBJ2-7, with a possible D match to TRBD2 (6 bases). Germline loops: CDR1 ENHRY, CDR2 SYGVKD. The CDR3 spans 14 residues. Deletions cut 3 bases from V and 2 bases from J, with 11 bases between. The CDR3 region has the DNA TGTGCCATCAGTGAAGGGGAGGCCCCCTACGAGCAGTACTTC. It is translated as CAISEGEAPYEQYF.

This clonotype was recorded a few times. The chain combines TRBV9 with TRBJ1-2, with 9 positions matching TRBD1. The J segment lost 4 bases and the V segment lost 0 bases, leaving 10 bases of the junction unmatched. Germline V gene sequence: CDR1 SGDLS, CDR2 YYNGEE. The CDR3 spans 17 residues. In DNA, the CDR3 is TGTGCCAGCAGCGTAGCCCTCCCGGGACAGGGCACCTATGGCTACACCTTC. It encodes CASSVALPGQGTYGYTF.

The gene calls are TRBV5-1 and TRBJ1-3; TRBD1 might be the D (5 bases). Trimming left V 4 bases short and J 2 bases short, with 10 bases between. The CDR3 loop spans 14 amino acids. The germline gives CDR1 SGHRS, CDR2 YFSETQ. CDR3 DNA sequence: TGCGCCAGCAGCCATGACAGAGCTGGAAACACCATATATTTT. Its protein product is CASSHDRAGNTIYF. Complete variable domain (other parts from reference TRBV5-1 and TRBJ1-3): KAGVTQTPRYLIKTRGQQVTLSCSPISGHRSVSWYQQTPGQGLQFLFEYFSETQRNKGNFPGRFSGRQFSNSRSEMNVSTLELGDSALYLCASSHDRAGNTIYFGEGSWLTVV.

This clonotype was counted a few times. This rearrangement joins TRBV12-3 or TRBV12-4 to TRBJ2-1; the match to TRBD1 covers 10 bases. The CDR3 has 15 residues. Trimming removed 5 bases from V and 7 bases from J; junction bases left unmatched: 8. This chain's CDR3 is CASSHRGQGLNEQFF. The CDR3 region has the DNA TGTGCCAGCAGTCACCGGGGACAGGGGTTGAATGAGCAGTTCTTC.

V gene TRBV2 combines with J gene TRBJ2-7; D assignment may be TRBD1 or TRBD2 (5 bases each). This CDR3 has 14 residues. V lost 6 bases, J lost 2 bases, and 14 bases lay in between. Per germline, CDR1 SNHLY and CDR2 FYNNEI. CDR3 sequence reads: CASSDGDGAYEQYF. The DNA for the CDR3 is TGTGCCAGCAGCGACGGGGACGGGGCCTACGAGCAGTACTTC.

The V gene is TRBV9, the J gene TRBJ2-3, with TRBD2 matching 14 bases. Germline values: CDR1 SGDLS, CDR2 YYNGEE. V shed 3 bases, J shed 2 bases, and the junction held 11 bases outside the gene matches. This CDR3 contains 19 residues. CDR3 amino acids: CASSAYGLAGGLFTDTQYF. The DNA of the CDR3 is TGTGCCAGCAGCGCATACGGACTAGCGGGGGGCCTCTTCACAGATACGCAGTATTTT.

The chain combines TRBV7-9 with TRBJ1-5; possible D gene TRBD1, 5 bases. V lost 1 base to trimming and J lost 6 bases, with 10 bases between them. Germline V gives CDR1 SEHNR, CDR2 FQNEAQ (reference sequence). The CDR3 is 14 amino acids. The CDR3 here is CASSLVGDGQPQHF. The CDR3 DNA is TGTGCCAGCAGCTTAGTAGGGGACGGTCAGCCCCAGCATTTT.

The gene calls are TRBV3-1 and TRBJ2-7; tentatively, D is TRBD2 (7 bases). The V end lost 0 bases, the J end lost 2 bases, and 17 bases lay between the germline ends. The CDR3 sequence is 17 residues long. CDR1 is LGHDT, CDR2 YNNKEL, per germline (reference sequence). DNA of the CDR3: TGTGCCAGCAGCCAAGATTACGGGGGGCGACGAGCCTACGAGCAGTACTTC. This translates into CASSQDYGGRRAYEQYF.

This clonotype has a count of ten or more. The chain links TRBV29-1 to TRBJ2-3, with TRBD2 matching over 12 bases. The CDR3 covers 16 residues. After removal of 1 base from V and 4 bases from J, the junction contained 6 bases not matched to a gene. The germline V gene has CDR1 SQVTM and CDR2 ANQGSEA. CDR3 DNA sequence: TGCAGCGTTGAAGGACTAGCGGGAGCAGATGCAGATACGCAGTATTTT. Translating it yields CSVEGLAGADADTQYF.

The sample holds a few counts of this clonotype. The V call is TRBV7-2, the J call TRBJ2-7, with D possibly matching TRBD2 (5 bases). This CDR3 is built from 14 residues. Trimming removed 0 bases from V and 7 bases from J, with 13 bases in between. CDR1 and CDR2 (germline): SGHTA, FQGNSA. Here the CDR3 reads CASSLAGDAWEQYF. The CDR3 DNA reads TGTGCCAGCAGCTTAGCGGGAGATGCCTGGGAGCAGTACTTC.